This TCR beta chain was obtained from a study of T cells in Graves' hyperthyroidism and ophthalmopathy. Across the study: Peripheral blood was obtained at initial diagnosis, preceding any treatment. Study conclusions and caveats: Peripheral blood also featured most of the thyroid clonotypes expanded above 0.001. Ophthalmopathy could be told apart from stable hyperthyroidism with a 13 V-J model.

Trimming took 2 bases from V and 1 from J, leaving 14 bases between them. This CDR3 region has 15 residues. Germline V gene lookup returns CDR1 DFQATT and CDR2 SNEGSKA (reference sequence). Diagnostic decisions used clinical symptoms, serum thyroxine and TRAb, thyroid ultrasound and orbital computed tomography. RNA transcripts gave rise to amplified TCR beta CDR3 regions. Initially, a first-round RT-PCR of the TCR CDR3 employed the HTBI primer set. TCRdb reanalysed the multiplex PCR reads using MiXCR and keeps one entry per CDR3 protein. The repertoire has around 300,000 distinct CDR3 sequences, around 15% of them found once; the top ten carry 7.9%. This clonotype was observed at least ten times. Its antigen is unknown.

The sample was blood. This clonotype was sampled from a woman aged 35 to 49 with Graves' hyperthyroidism. The chain couples TRBV20-1 to TRBJ1-2, with D possibly TRBD1 on 6 matching bases. CDR3 region: CSARPADSFNYGYTF. DNA for the CDR3: TGCAGTGCTAGACCAGCGGACAGTTTTAACTATGGCTACACCTTC.